This entry concerns a single T cell receptor beta chain. The CDR3 has 17 residues. The V end was cut by 2 bases, the J end by 5 bases, with 20 bases between. Germline V gene lookup returns CDR1 SGDLS and CDR2 YYNGEE. This sample is part of a study of blood T cell repertoires in COVID-19. Study context: Whether acute or convalescent, the COVID-19 samples came from the United States, Italy and Spain. PBMCs, B-cell-depleted T cells, or T cells were the source of the cDNA or gDNA that made up the material.

Authors' processing steps: Scientists estimated how many nucleated cells there were by amplifying reference gene primers. Sequencing used immunoSEQ multiplex PCR; TCRdb keeps in-frame clones, though not all of them. Clone size and V and J calls were adopted from that table, with D and trimming inferred from the DNA. Among about 320,000 clones, roughly 85% were seen once, and the ten largest hold about 7%. The origin of this receptor is a human donor in a cohort sampled during active COVID-19. V and J are TRBV9 and TRBJ2-1; D possibly corresponds to TRBD2 (5 bases). Sequencing was carried out using peripheral blood. The CDR3 DNA sequence: TGTGCCAGCAGCGTCAAACCTACTAGAGCGGCCCACAATGAGCAGTTCTTC. Translation gives CASSVKPTRAAHNEQFF.